Below, 28 T cell receptor beta chains from the same sample are listed, as sequenced in a study of cytotoxic CD8 clonotypes in ibrutinib-treated CLL. The repertoire was sequenced with immunoSEQ multiplex PCR; TCRdb's copy has only in-frame clones and lacks some. There are more than 200,000 clones in the sample; roughly 73% occur only once, and more than 9.5% lies in the top ten. The input for sequencing was PBMCs, taken after 12 months of ibrutinib treatment. Receptors were obtained from a human donor with chronic lymphocytic leukemia.

About this clone itself: Mismatch with germline at one junction end may stem from a read error. This chain connects TRBV4-1 to TRBJ2-3; TRBD2 matches 8 bases. In germline, CDR1 is MGHRA, CDR2 YSYEKL. The CDR3 has 12 residues. The CDR3 DNA follows: TGCGCCAGCAGCCAGGGACTAGATGCGCAGTATTTT. The encoded protein is CASSQGLDAQYF.

The chain has TRBV7-6 and TRBJ1-6; 7 bases align to TRBD1. Unmatched junction bases numbered 7, after V lost 4 bases and J lost 4 bases. Germline values: CDR1 SGHVS, CDR2 FNYEAQ. The CDR3 consists of 16 residues. The CDR3 is CASSSTQGGYNSPLHF. The CDR3 nucleotides are TGTGCCAGCAGCTCAACCCAGGGGGGGTATAATTCACCCCTCCACTTT. Complete variable domain (other parts from reference TRBV7-6 and TRBJ1-6): GAGVSQSPRYKVTKRGQDVALRCDPISGHVSLYWYRQALGQGPEFLTYFNYEAQQDKSGLPNDRFSAERPEGSISTLTIQRTEQRDSAMYRCASSSTQGGYNSPLHFGNGTRLTVT.

The table lists this clone with a count of one. The rearrangement joins TRBV9 to TRBJ1-2, with 7 nucleotides matching TRBD1. The CDR3 spans 15 residues. J was trimmed by 6 bases and V by 0 bases; bases with no gene match: 8. Germline V gene sequence: CDR1 SGDLS, CDR2 YYNGEE. The CDR3 bases are TGTGCCAGCAGCGTAGAGGGGGCTCCATGGGATGGCTACACCTTC. As protein: CASSVEGAPWDGYTF.

This rearrangement joins TRBV7-6 to TRBJ2-7, with D unclear. Germline loops: CDR1 SGHVS, CDR2 FNYEAQ. With 4 bases removed from V and 5 bases from J, the gap between germline ends came to 6 bases. This CDR3 region has 11 residues. CDR3 nucleotides: TGTGCCAGCAGCTCTCTCGACGAGCAGTACTTC. It yields the protein CASSSLDEQYF.

This chain uses TRBV19 with TRBJ1-1; D may be TRBD1 (5 bases). This CDR3 is built from 13 residues. The germline V gene has CDR1 LNHDA and CDR2 SQIVND (reference sequence). Trimming left V 6 bases short and J 0 bases short, with 8 bases between. The CDR3 DNA sequence: TGTGCCAGTAGACCAGGGTTGAACACTGAAGCTTTCTTT. It translates to CASRPGLNTEAFF. Looking up the rest from reference TRBV19 and TRBJ1-1 gives the full variable domain: DGGITQSPKYLFRKEGQNVTLSCEQNLNHDAMYWYRQDPGQGLRLIYYSQIVNDFQKGDIAEGYSVSREKKESFPLTVTSAQKNPTAFYLCASRPGLNTEAFFGQGTRLTVV.

This chain joins TRBV5-5 and TRBJ1-4; perhaps TRBD1 as D (5 bases). Germline lookup yields CDR1 SGHKS and CDR2 YYEKEE (reference sequence). The CDR3 runs to 14 residues. Trimming left V 4 bases short and J 3 bases short, with 10 bases between. The DNA for the CDR3 is TGTGCCAGCAGCCGGGGACTGGCTAATGAAAAACTGTTTTTT. Its translation is CASSRGLANEKLFF. Combining the CDR3 with reference TRBV5-5 and TRBJ1-4 gives the whole variable domain DAGVTQSPTHLIKTRGQQVTLRCSPISGHKSVSWYQQVLGQGPQFIFQYYEKEERGRGNFPDRFSARQFPNYSSELNVNALLLGDSALYLCASSRGLANEKLFFGSGTQLSVL.

This rearrangement joins TRBV5-1 to TRBJ2-1, with D possibly TRBD2 on 5 matching bases. Germline lookup yields CDR1 SGHRS and CDR2 YFSETQ. This CDR3 region has 18 residues. V was trimmed by 4 bases and J by 2 bases, leaving 22 bases between them. The chain's CDR3 is CASSLLPLAVLTYNEQFF. The CDR3 coding sequence is TGCGCCAGCAGCCTGTTACCCCTAGCTGTACTAACCTACAATGAGCAGTTCTTC.

The chain carries TRBV6-6 and TRBJ1-1, with D unclear. V was shortened by 4 bases and J by 2 bases, with 11 bases between the two germline ends. The germline V gene encodes CDR1 MNHNY and CDR2 SVGAGI (reference sequence). The CDR3 totals 14 residues. The CDR3: CASSSGLLNTEAFF. The CDR3, as DNA: TGTGCCAGCAGTTCCGGACTTCTAAACACTGAAGCTTTCTTT.

The sample holds a few counts of this clone. CDR3 sequence (DNA): TGTGCCAGCAGTCCGTCCCGGGACAGGGCAAGGCCTGACCCGAAGGCGTACAATGAGCAGTTCTTC. This gives the protein CASSPSRDRARPDPKAYNEQFF. This chain joins TRBV28 and TRBJ2-1, with 9 bases that match TRBD1. V lost 5 bases to trimming and J lost 4 bases; unmatched junction nucleotides: 27. Germline V gene sequence: CDR1 MDHEN, CDR2 SYDVKM. The CDR3 contains 22 residues.

V usage is TRBV10-3 and J usage is TRBJ2-7; the match to TRBD1 covers 8 bases. The germline V gene encodes CDR1 ENHRY and CDR2 SYGVKD. V was pared by 10 bases and J by 0 bases, with 17 bases of the junction left unmatched. CDR3 length: 17 residues. Here the CDR3 reads CATESPGQGTSSYEQYF. CDR3 nucleotide sequence: TGTGCCACCGAATCTCCCGGACAGGGCACTAGCTCCTACGAGCAGTACTTC.

The V call is TRBV27, the J call TRBJ1-2; D unresolved. CDR1 MNHEY and CDR2 SMNVEV come from the germline V gene (reference sequence). Trimming pared 3 bases from V and 4 bases from J, leaving 9 bases between. The CDR3 is 13 residues long. In DNA, the CDR3 is TGTGCCAGCAGTTTTCGGTCCAGCTATGGCTACACCTTC. This codes for CASSFRSSYGYTF.

This clone was seen only a few times. V usage is TRBV6-1 and J usage is TRBJ1-1; D is possibly TRBD1 (6 bases). Germline CDR1 MNHNS, CDR2 SASEGT. The length of the CDR3 is 14 residues. The germline V and J ends were trimmed by 9 bases and 3 bases, with 17 bases remaining between them. CDR3: CASRGTDSDTEAFF. CDR3 bases: TGTGCCAGTAGGGGGACCGACTCGGACACTGAAGCTTTCTTT.

The genes are TRBV23-1 and TRBJ1-6, with unresolved D. TRBV23-1 is recorded as an ORF, its role being uncertain. The V end was cut by 8 bases, the J end by 6 bases, with 20 bases between. CDR3 length: 16 amino acids. The CDR3 region is CASGKREGDANSPLHF. The CDR3 nucleotides are TGCGCCAGCGGGAAAAGGGAGGGAGATGCTAATTCACCCCTCCACTTT.

The chain joins TRBV19 to TRBJ2-7; 9 bases map to TRBD1. The CDR3 loop spans 15 amino acids. V gave up 6 bases and J gave up 2 bases; unmatched junction bases: 8. CDR1 is LNHDA, CDR2 SQIVND, per germline (reference sequence). CDR3 in amino acids: CASSLEDRGAYEQYF. The CDR3 coding sequence is TGTGCCAGTAGCCTGGAGGACAGGGGAGCCTACGAGCAGTACTTC.

The chain employs TRBV28 and TRBJ1-5; TRBD1 matches 7 bases. This CDR3 has 12 residues. J was trimmed by 8 bases and V by 6 bases; bases with no gene match: 4. Germline V CDR1 and CDR2: MDHEN, SYDVKM. DNA for the CDR3: TGTGCCAGCAGCCACACAGGGGAGCCCCAGCATTTT. This encodes CASSHTGEPQHF. The variable domain in full, with the rest retrieved from reference TRBV28 and TRBJ1-5, is DVKVTQSSRYLVKRTGEKVFLECVQDMDHENMFWYRQDPGLGLRLIYFSYDVKMKEKGDIPEGYSVSREKKERFSLILESASTNQTSMYLCASSHTGEPQHFGDGTRLSIL.

The chain combines TRBV25-1 with TRBJ1-1; D gene uncertain. The V end was cut by 4 bases, the J end by 1 base, with 7 bases between. This CDR3 has 13 residues. Germline assignment: CDR1 MGHDK and CDR2 SYGVNS. CDR3 bases: TGTGCCAGCAGTGCCACAGCGAACACTGAAGCTTTCTTT. Amino acids: CASSATANTEAFF.

This clone was observed many times. The gene calls are TRBV7-8 and TRBJ1-2, with D perhaps TRBD1 (5 bases). CDR1 and CDR2 from the germline V gene are SGHVS and FQNEAQ. The CDR3 runs 17 residues. V lost 5 bases and J lost 4, with 23 bases in between. In nucleotides, the CDR3 is TGTGCCAGCAGCCACGGGCCTGGGGGTTCAATCTTCTATGGCTACACCTTC. Translating gives CASSHGPGGSIFYGYTF.

This clone occurred a few times. The identical CDR3 is also encoded by other nucleotide sequences in the sample. The V gene is TRBV4-1, the J gene TRBJ1-5; 8 bases fit TRBD1. The junction had 2 bases not matched to a gene; V was cut back by 0 bases and J by 4 bases. The CDR3 is 15 residues long. Germline V lookup: CDR1 MGHRA, CDR2 YSYEKL. The chain's CDR3 is CASSQDRTGNQPQHF. CDR3 nucleotide sequence: TGCGCCAGCAGCCAAGATAGGACAGGGAATCAGCCCCAGCATTTT.

The J gene is TRBJ2-1, the V gene TRBV19; TRBD1 is a possible D gene (6 bases). Germline CDR1 and CDR2: LNHDA and SQIVND (reference sequence). This CDR3 is 12 amino acids long. V lost 11 bases and J 4 bases, leaving 12 bases between the germline ends. This CDR3 is CASSTGYNEQFF. CDR3 in DNA: TGTGCCTCCTCGACAGGATACAATGAGCAGTTCTTC.

The rearrangement joins TRBV27 to TRBJ2-4; possible D gene TRBD2, 6 bases. Germline V gives CDR1 MNHEY, CDR2 SMNVEV (reference sequence). Trimming removed 1 base from V and 6 bases from J, with 13 bases in between. CDR3 size: 15 residues. DNA of the CDR3: TGTGCCAGCAGTTTATATGGGGGGTGGGGAAACATTCAGTACTTC. It yields the protein CASSLYGGWGNIQYF.

The chain recombines TRBV10-1 with TRBJ1-1; 7 nucleotides align to TRBD1. This CDR3 is built from 16 residues. Germline V gives CDR1 WNHNN, CDR2 SYGVQD (reference sequence). V was pared by 6 bases and J by 1 base, with 11 bases of the junction left unmatched. DNA for the CDR3: TGCGCCAGCAGCGATACTATAAGACAGGGGAACACTGAAGCTTTCTTT. It codes for CASSDTIRQGNTEAFF.

The V gene is TRBV7-6, the J gene TRBJ2-2; 9 bases are shared with TRBD1. Germline assignment: CDR1 SGHVS and CDR2 FNYEAQ. This CDR3 is 16 amino acids long. V trimming: 1 base; J trimming: 4 bases; junction bases outside the gene matches: 4. The CDR3 reads CASSLVRQGGTGELFF. CDR3 sequence (DNA): TGTGCCAGCAGCTTAGTAAGACAGGGGGGCACCGGGGAGCTGTTTTTT. Drawing the rest from reference TRBV7-6 and TRBJ2-2, the complete variable domain is GAGVSQSPRYKVTKRGQDVALRCDPISGHVSLYWYRQALGQGPEFLTYFNYEAQQDKSGLPNDRFSAERPEGSISTLTIQRTEQRDSAMYRCASSLVRQGGTGELFFGEGSRLTVL.

V usage is TRBV7-9 and J usage is TRBJ1-2, with TRBD1 identical over 7 bases. This CDR3 spans 13 amino acids. Germline CDR1 and CDR2: SEHNR and FQNEAQ (reference sequence). With V trimmed by 5 bases and J by 7 bases, 7 bases remained unmatched. The CDR3 reads CASSPRQGLGYTF. The CDR3 DNA reads as TGTGCCAGCAGCCCGCGACAGGGACTTGGCTACACCTTC.

This rearrangement joins TRBV30 to TRBJ1-5, with TRBD1 as a possible D gene (5 bases). CDR1 and CDR2 (germline): GTSNPN, SVGIG (reference sequence). CDR3 length: 13 residues. The ends were cut back, 2 bases at V and 7 bases at J, with 12 bases in the middle. CDR3 nucleotide sequence: TGTGCCTGGAGTCGGGGGTGGGAGCAGCCCCAGCATTTT. It encodes CAWSRGWEQPQHF.

The genes are TRBV6-5 and TRBJ2-1, with 7 bases lining up with TRBD2. Unmatched junction bases numbered 9, after V lost 0 bases and J lost 7 bases. Germline lookup yields CDR1 MNHEY and CDR2 SVGAGI. The length of the CDR3 is 16 residues. The CDR3 loop reads CASSYSNQRGQNEQFF. The CDR3 coding sequence is TGTGCCAGCAGTTACTCGAACCAGCGGGGTCAAAATGAGCAGTTCTTC.

Comments on this clone: One end of the junction does not line up with germline, which may come from a read error. The chain has TRBV7-7 and TRBJ2-7, with no clear D. Germline V gene lookup returns CDR1 SSHAT and CDR2 FNYEAQ (reference sequence). CDR3 length equals 15 residues. The CDR3 bases are TGTGCTAGCAGCCCCACAGTGGCATCCACCTACGAGCAGTACTTC. Translating gives CASSPTVASTYEQYF.

V and J are TRBV6-1 and TRBJ1-1; D unclear. The V end was cut by 3 bases, the J end by 10 bases, with 3 bases between. Germline values: CDR1 MNHNS, CDR2 SASEGT. CDR3 size: 9 residues. DNA for the CDR3: TGTGCCAGCAGTGAGGGAGCTTTCTTT. Its protein product is CASSEGAFF.

The gene calls are TRBV28 and TRBJ1-2; D possibly corresponds to TRBD1 (5 bases). Trimming took 6 bases from V and 4 from J, leaving 9 bases between them. The germline CDR1 and CDR2 sequences are MDHEN and SYDVKM. The length of the CDR3 is 12 residues. CDR3 region: CASSDSIYGYTF. The CDR3 region has the DNA TGTGCCAGCAGCGACAGTATCTATGGCTACACCTTC.